The T cell receptor (beta chain) described here comes from a study of early T cells in non-severe SARS-CoV-2 infection. Broader study findings: Reliance on VDJdb matching favored anti-spike CD8 responses; private and CD4 specificities were missed.

The V end lost 2 bases, the J end lost 5 bases, and 10 bases lay between the germline ends. This CDR3 spans 13 amino acids. Germline loops: CDR1 SGDLS, CDR2 YYNGEE. This clonotype was seen only a few times. The antigen remains unidentified. Individual cDNA molecules carried attached unique molecular identifiers. One entry per CDR3 protein, called by TCRdb with MiXCR from the 5' RACE reads. The table lists about 48,000 distinct CDR3 sequences, roughly 9.8% of them singletons. The sample comprised whole blood. The TCR was taken from an adult who was a healthcare worker with PCR-confirmed SARS-CoV-2 infection or an uninfected control (not recorded which). The chain recombines TRBV9 with TRBJ2-5, with D perhaps TRBD1 or TRBD2 (5 bases each). CDR3 sequence reads: CASSVGGKETQYF. The CDR3 region has the DNA TGTGCCAGCAGCGTTGGGGGAAAGGAGACCCAGTACTTC.